This TCR beta chain is from a study of CD8+ T cells in alopecia areata. RNA extraction and reverse transcription yielded cDNA as sequencing template. The protocol was immunoSEQ multiplex PCR, while the TCRdb copy is restricted to in-frame clones and leaves out a portion. The sample comprises some 80,000 clones, around 61% of which are singletons, and about 25% rests with the top ten. The treatment denotes: oral pan-JAK inhibitor, 5-10 mg twice daily. Trimming took 11 bases from V and 7 from J, leaving 15 bases between them. The V gene's germline CDR1 is MNHEY and CDR2 SVGAGI. The CDR3 has 11 amino acids.

Sequencing was performed on CD8+ T cells sorted from blood, taken at week 24, from a patient treated with tofacitinib. The origin of this receptor is a human donor with alopecia areata. The chain couples TRBV6-5 to TRBJ2-7; D is perhaps TRBD2 (5 bases). CDR3 protein: CAVGVPGEQYF. The CDR3 bases are TGTGCCGTCGGGGTGCCCGGGGAGCAGTACTTC.